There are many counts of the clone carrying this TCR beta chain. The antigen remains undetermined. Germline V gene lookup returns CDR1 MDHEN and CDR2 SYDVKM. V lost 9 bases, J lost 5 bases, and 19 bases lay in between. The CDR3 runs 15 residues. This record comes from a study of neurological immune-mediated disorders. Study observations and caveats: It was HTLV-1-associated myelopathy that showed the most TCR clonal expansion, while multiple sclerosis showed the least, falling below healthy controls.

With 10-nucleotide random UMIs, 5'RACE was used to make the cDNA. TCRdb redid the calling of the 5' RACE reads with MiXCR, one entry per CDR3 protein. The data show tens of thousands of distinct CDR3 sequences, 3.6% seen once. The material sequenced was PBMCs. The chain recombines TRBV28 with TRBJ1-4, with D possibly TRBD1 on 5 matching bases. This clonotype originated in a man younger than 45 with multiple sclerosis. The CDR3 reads CASSRGENPNEKLFF. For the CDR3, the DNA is TGTGCCAGTTCGCGGGGGGAGAACCCGAATGAAAAACTGTTTTTT.